The clone carrying this T cell receptor (beta chain) was found many times. Documented time point: newly diagnosed GD, antithyroid drugs for less than 3 months. There was RNA extracted from PBMCs, and the TCR library was made from it. The authors built TCR beta libraries using iRepertoire HTBI primers and Arm-PCR of CDR3 regions. TCRdb passed the multiplex PCR reads through MiXCR, listing each CDR3 protein once. The profile shows approximately 230,000 distinct CDR3 sequences, around 16% of them singletons. The sample belongs to a study of regulatory T cells in long-lasting Graves disease. The sequenced sample was peripheral blood mononuclear cells (PBMCs), obtained at new diagnosis, from a patient treated with antithyroid drugs. The TCR comes from a female donor with Graves disease.

The CDR3 sequence is CSARGPTGVQETQYF. CDR3 DNA sequence: TGCAGTGCTAGAGGCCCCACAGGTGTACAAGAGACCCAGTACTTC. V is TRBV20-1 and J is TRBJ2-5; tentatively, D is TRBD1 (5 bases). The V gene's germline CDR1 is DFQATT and CDR2 SNEGSKA (reference sequence). The CDR3 runs 15 residues. The germline V and J ends were trimmed by 1 base and 2 bases, with 14 bases remaining between them.